The 14 T cell receptor beta chains in this list originate from one sample, sequenced in a study of blood T cells in healthy people across ages. The second PCR ran about 7 to 12 cycles with a sample-barcoded 5' primer and J-beta primers. Each CDR3 protein gets one entry after TCRdb re-called the 5' RACE reads with MiXCR. This table has 1.5 million to 2 million distinct CDR3 sequences, roughly 52% appearing once. Sequencing was performed on blood. The receptor set was obtained from a woman between 40 and 50 years old in good health.

V gene TRBV4-3 combines with J gene TRBJ2-1, with D perhaps TRBD2 (5 bases). There are 11 residues in the CDR3. Germline CDR1 and CDR2: LGHNA and YSLEER. Trimming left V 3 bases short and J 10 bases short, with 7 bases between. The DNA of the CDR3 is TGCGCCAGCAGCCAGTCGGGGGAGCAGTTCTTC. Its protein product is CASSQSGEQFF.

Of note for this clonotype: One end of the junction does not line up with germline, which may come from a read error. The genes are TRBV6-6 and TRBJ1-6; a weak D match, TRBD1 (6 bases). Germline-derived CDR1 and CDR2 are MNHNY and SVGAGI (reference sequence). The length of the CDR3 is 15 residues. The CDR3 region has the DNA TGTGCCAGCAGTTACGTGGGGGGCATTAATTCACTCCTCCACTTT. Its protein product is CASSYVGGINSLLHF.

This clonotype showed up many times. The chain recombines TRBV20-1 with TRBJ2-1, with a tentative D call TRBD2 (5 bases). CDR1 is DFQATT and CDR2 is SNEGSKA in the germline V gene (reference sequence). CDR3 size: 13 residues. V lost 0 bases to trimming and J lost 3 bases, with 6 bases between them. The CDR3 DNA reads as TGCAGTGCTAGAGATCGGGACTACAATGAGCAGTTCTTC. Translating gives CSARDRDYNEQFF.

The genes are TRBV10-2 and TRBJ1-2; possible D gene TRBD1, 6 bases. In germline, CDR1 is WSHSY, CDR2 SAAADI. This CDR3 spans 13 amino acids. Trimming took off 4 bases at V and 6 bases at J, with 12 bases between the two ends. DNA of the CDR3: TGCGCCAGCAGTGTCTCAGGGGAGGATGGCTACACCTTC. Protein: CASSVSGEDGYTF.

This clonotype showed up just once. This chain joins TRBV7-9 and TRBJ2-5; no clear D. The DNA end lines up better with TRBJ2-7; the J call may be wrong. Germline V gives CDR1 SEHNR, CDR2 FQNEAQ (reference sequence). The CDR3 extends over 14 amino acids. The CDR3 region has the DNA TGTGCCAGCAGCTTAGGACCCAACGGGCGCGAGCAGTACTTC. This encodes CASSLGPNGREQYF.

V usage is TRBV24-1 and J usage is TRBJ2-5; no clear D gene. The germline V and J ends were trimmed by 9 bases and 5 bases, with 9 bases remaining between them. Germline CDR1 is KGHDR and CDR2 is SFDVKD. The length of the CDR3 is 11 residues. Here the CDR3 DNA reads TGTGCCACCGCGGCGATGGAGACCCAGTACTTC. It specifies CATAAMETQYF.

In DNA, the CDR3 is TGCGCCAGCAGCACCACAGGGGGCAGTTGGACTGAAGCTTTCTTT. Encoded protein: CASSTTGGSWTEAFF. The chain recombines TRBV5-1 with TRBJ1-1; 9 bases map to TRBD1. From germline, CDR1 is SGHRS and CDR2 YFSETQ. The CDR3 spans 15 residues. The ends lost 4 bases at V and 5 bases at J; junction bases unmatched: 9.

The chain couples TRBV7-2 to TRBJ2-1, with 8 bases that match TRBD2. Losses at the gene ends were 1 base for V and 10 bases for J; bases not matched to a gene: 12. CDR1 is SGHTA and CDR2 is FQGNSA in the germline V gene. This CDR3 is 16 amino acids long. CDR3 in amino acids: CASSLVFRGGSGEQFF. CDR3 sequence (DNA): TGTGCCAGCAGCTTAGTGTTCCGGGGGGGGTCAGGGGAGCAGTTCTTC. Based on the CDR3 plus reference TRBV7-2 and TRBJ2-1, the full variable domain is GAGVSQSPSNKVTEKGKDVELRCDPISGHTALYWYRQSLGQGLEFLIYFQGNSAPDKSGLPSDRFSAERTGGSVSTLTIQRTQQEDSAVYLCASSLVFRGGSGEQFFGPGTRLTVL.

J is TRBJ2-7 and V is TRBV13; 11 positions match TRBD2. The junction had 11 bases not matched to a gene; V was cut back by 2 bases and J by 5 bases. Looked up from germline, CDR1 is PRHDT and CDR2 is FYEKMQ (reference sequence). The CDR3 covers 17 residues. CDR3 in amino acids: CASSLKVSGGAPHEQYF. The CDR3 DNA follows: TGTGCCAGCAGCTTAAAGGTTAGCGGGGGGGCCCCCCACGAGCAGTACTTC.

A few counts support this clonotype. The V call is TRBV29-1, the J call TRBJ1-2; D gene ambiguous. The V gene's germline CDR1 is SQVTM and CDR2 ANQGSEA. The CDR3 length is 11 residues. Between the trimmed V and J ends, which lost 7 bases and 4 bases, there was a span of 10 bases. CDR3 loop: CSAPLVYGYTF. The DNA of the CDR3 is TGCAGCGCCCCCCTCGTCTATGGCTACACCTTC.

This clonotype was seen more than once but under ten times. This rearrangement joins TRBV4-3 to TRBJ2-3; D call uncertain. The CDR3 runs 16 residues. CDR1 and CDR2 from the germline V gene are LGHNA and YSLEER. V was cut by 0 bases and J by 2 bases, with 12 bases left in between. CDR3 in amino acids: CASSQDGSAITDTQYF. The CDR3 nucleotides are TGCGCCAGCAGCCAAGACGGTAGTGCCATCACAGATACGCAGTATTTT.

In this sample, this clonotype turned up a few times. V gene TRBV4-2 combines with J gene TRBJ2-3; TRBD2 aligns across 7 bases. Germline values: CDR1 LGHNA, CDR2 YNFKEQ. V lost 2 bases, J lost 4 bases, and 9 bases stayed unmatched. There are 16 residues in the CDR3. CDR3 nucleotides: TGTGCCAGCAGCCAATTTGGCAGGGAGGGTTCAGATACGCAGTATTTT. Translation gives CASSQFGREGSDTQYF.

This clonotype came up a few times. The rearrangement joins TRBV4-1 to TRBJ2-7; 10 bases align to TRBD1. Germline V lookup: CDR1 MGHRA, CDR2 YSYEKL. The V and J ends lost 3 bases and 0 bases, in that order; junction bases with no gene match: 5. The CDR3 totals 16 residues. CDR3 DNA: TGCGCCAGCAGCCAGACCGGGACAGGGGCCTCCTACGAGCAGTACTTC. Its translation is CASSQTGTGASYEQYF.

V and J are TRBV6-1 and TRBJ2-3; D possibly uses TRBD1 or TRBD2 (5 bases each). The length of the CDR3 is 15 residues. The ends were cut back, 5 bases at V and 0 bases at J, with 12 bases in the middle. The germline V gene has CDR1 MNHNS and CDR2 SASEGT. The CDR3 is CASSTRDGSTDTQYF. Here the CDR3 DNA reads TGTGCCAGCAGTACACGGGACGGGAGCACAGATACGCAGTATTTT.